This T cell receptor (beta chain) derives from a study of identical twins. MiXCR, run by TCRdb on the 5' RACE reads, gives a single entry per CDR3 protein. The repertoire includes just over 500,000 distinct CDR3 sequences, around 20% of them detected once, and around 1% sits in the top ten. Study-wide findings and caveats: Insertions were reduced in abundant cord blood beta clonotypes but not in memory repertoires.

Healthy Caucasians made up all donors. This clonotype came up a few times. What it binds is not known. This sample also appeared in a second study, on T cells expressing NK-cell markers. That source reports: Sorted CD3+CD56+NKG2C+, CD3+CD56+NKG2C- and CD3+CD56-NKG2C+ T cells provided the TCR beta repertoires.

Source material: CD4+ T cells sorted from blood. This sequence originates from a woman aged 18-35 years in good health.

In DNA form, the CDR3 reads TGTGCCAGCAGCCCGACCTTTGCTAGCGGGAGCACAGATACGCAGTATTTT. Amino acid sequence: CASSPTFASGSTDTQYF. The V and J genes are TRBV5-6 and TRBJ2-3, with 8 bases that match TRBD2. CDR1 and CDR2 (germline): SGHDT, YYEEEE. Trimming removed 4 bases from V and 0 bases from J; junction bases left unmatched: 10. The CDR3 runs 17 residues.